These T cell receptor beta chains were read from a single sample in a study of T-cell reconstitution after alpha-beta-depleted transplantation in children. TCRdb reanalysed the PCR reads using MiXCR and keeps one entry per CDR3 protein. The sample contains some 590,000 distinct CDR3 sequences, about 10% of which appear only once. The source was PBMCs from the stem cell graft donor, collected from the stem cell graft. These receptors came from a human donor who donated a stem cell graft to a child with acute myeloid leukemia. Each CDR3 is given with its conserved first and last residue. The order of the fields is clone size, D gene, J gene, V gene, CDR3 protein, CDR3 DNA. A D gene is named only where the DNA matches it firmly. Clone size appears in some rows only: once, few, many, or a class for an expanded clone.

abundance: few
d_gene: .
j_gene: TRBJ2-5
v_gene: TRBV7-9
CDR3aa: CATKNGVDYIETQYF
CDR3nt: TGTGCCACCAAAAATGGGGTGGATTACATCGAGACCCAGTACTTC

abundance: .
d_gene: .
j_gene: TRBJ2-7
v_gene: TRBV20-1
CDR3aa: CSALTTDRTGYEQYF
CDR3nt: TGCAGTGCCCTCACGACGGACAGAACAGGGTACGAGCAGTACTTC

abundance: .
d_gene: .
j_gene: TRBJ1-1
v_gene: TRBV5-5
CDR3aa: CASSLAGPGWTEAFF
CDR3nt: TGTGCCAGCAGCTTGGCGGGCCCGGGCTGGACTGAAGCTTTCTTT

abundance: .
d_gene: .
j_gene: TRBJ2-5
v_gene: TRBV20-1
CDR3aa: CSTGQTQETQYF
CDR3nt: TGCAGTACAGGACAGACCCAAGAGACCCAGTACTTC

abundance: few
d_gene: TRBD1
j_gene: TRBJ1-5
v_gene: TRBV15
CDR3aa: CATSRPGTGGLAQHF
CDR3nt: TGTGCCACCAGCAGGCCCGGGACAGGGGGTTTGGCCCAGCATTTT

abundance: .
d_gene: TRBD2
j_gene: TRBJ2-5
v_gene: TRBV20-1
CDR3aa: CSARDVGGSETQYF
CDR3nt: TGCAGTGCTAGAGATGTCGGGGGGAGCGAGACCCAGTACTTC

abundance: .
d_gene: .
j_gene: TRBJ2-2
v_gene: TRBV6-1
CDR3aa: CASSHRRDTGELFF
CDR3nt: TGTGCCAGCAGTCATCGGAGGGACACCGGGGAGCTGTTTTTT

abundance: few
d_gene: .
j_gene: TRBJ2-7
v_gene: TRBV3-1
CDR3aa: CASSQGQTTSYEQYF
CDR3nt: TGTGCCAGCAGCCAAGGACAGACTACCTCCTACGAGCAGTACTTC

abundance: .
d_gene: .
j_gene: TRBJ1-6
v_gene: TRBV4-3
CDR3aa: CASSQDRRNNSPLHF
CDR3nt: TGCGCCAGCAGCCAAGATAGGCGGAACAATTCACCCCTCCACTTT

abundance: few
d_gene: .
j_gene: TRBJ2-7
v_gene: TRBV21-1
CDR3aa: CASSRPLEPGTSGSYEQYF
CDR3nt: TGTGCCAGCAGCCGACCCCTCGAACCAGGGACTAGCGGGAGCTACGAGCAGTACTTC

abundance: .
d_gene: TRBD2
j_gene: TRBJ2-3
v_gene: TRBV20-1
CDR3aa: CSARSMGTSGRATDTQYF
CDR3nt: TGCAGTGCTAGAAGTATGGGGACTAGCGGGAGGGCCACAGATACGCAGTATTTT

abundance: .
d_gene: TRBD1
j_gene: TRBJ2-4
v_gene: TRBV20-1
CDR3aa: CSAADRALAKNIQYF
CDR3nt: TGCAGTGCCGCGGACAGGGCCTTAGCCAAAAACATTCAGTACTTC

abundance: few
d_gene: TRBD2
j_gene: TRBJ2-4
v_gene: TRBV29-1
CDR3aa: CSVEGGRGGKNIQYF
CDR3nt: TGCAGCGTTGAAGGCGGGAGGGGTGGCAAAAACATTCAGTACTTC

abundance: .
d_gene: .
j_gene: TRBJ2-2
v_gene: TRBV18
CDR3aa: CASSPSGVSNTGELFF
CDR3nt: TGTGCCAGCTCACCTTCAGGGGTTTCCAACACCGGGGAGCTGTTTTTT

abundance: .
d_gene: TRBD2
j_gene: TRBJ2-7
v_gene: TRBV28
CDR3aa: CASSLPGTSGYEQYF
CDR3nt: TGTGCCAGCAGTCTCCCCGGGACTAGCGGATACGAGCAGTACTTC

abundance: .
d_gene: .
j_gene: TRBJ2-7
v_gene: TRBV7-9
CDR3aa: CASSLESLGSYEQYF
CDR3nt: TGTGCCAGCAGCTTAGAGTCTCTGGGGTCCTACGAGCAGTACTTC

abundance: many
d_gene: .
j_gene: TRBJ2-5
v_gene: TRBV28
CDR3aa: CASTTHWPGETQYF
CDR3nt: TGTGCCAGCACCACTCATTGGCCGGGGGAGACCCAGTACTTC

abundance: .
d_gene: TRBD2
j_gene: TRBJ2-2
v_gene: TRBV6-2/TRBV6-3
CDR3aa: CASNPSGANTGELFF
CDR3nt: TGTGCCAGCAATCCTAGCGGGGCGAACACCGGGGAGCTGTTTTTT

abundance: .
d_gene: TRBD2
j_gene: TRBJ2-1
v_gene: TRBV11-1
CDR3aa: CASSTLAGVTLSSYNEQFF
CDR3nt: TGTGCCAGCAGCACTCTAGCGGGCGTTACTCTAAGCTCCTACAATGAGCAGTTCTTC

abundance: few
d_gene: .
j_gene: TRBJ2-1
v_gene: TRBV7-2
CDR3aa: CASTPGVAYNEQFF
CDR3nt: TGTGCCAGCACCCCGGGGGTGGCCTACAATGAGCAGTTCTTC

abundance: few
d_gene: TRBD2
j_gene: TRBJ2-7
v_gene: TRBV7-2
CDR3aa: CASSLSMGGPYEQYF
CDR3nt: TGTGCCAGCAGCTTAAGCATGGGAGGGCCCTACGAGCAGTACTTC

abundance: few
d_gene: .
j_gene: TRBJ2-1
v_gene: TRBV29-1
CDR3aa: CSVEVLNEQFF
CDR3nt: TGCAGCGTTGAAGTGCTCAATGAGCAGTTCTTC

abundance: few
d_gene: .
j_gene: TRBJ1-1
v_gene: TRBV6-2/TRBV6-3
CDR3aa: CASSQTQGQLPEAFF
CDR3nt: TGTGCCAGCAGCCAAACACAGGGCCAACTCCCTGAAGCTTTCTTT

abundance: few
d_gene: .
j_gene: TRBJ2-7
v_gene: TRBV29-1
CDR3aa: CSVAGNAYEQYF
CDR3nt: TGCAGCGTTGCTGGCAACGCCTACGAGCAGTACTTC

abundance: .
d_gene: TRBD2
j_gene: TRBJ2-3
v_gene: TRBV5-6
CDR3aa: CASSLGLAEEDTQYF
CDR3nt: TGTGCCAGCAGCTTAGGGCTAGCGGAAGAGGATACGCAGTATTTT

abundance: many
d_gene: TRBD2
j_gene: TRBJ2-7
v_gene: TRBV4-3
CDR3aa: CASSQDRQVLAGGYEQYF
CDR3nt: TGCGCCAGCAGCCAAGATCGGCAGGTACTAGCGGGAGGCTACGAGCAGTACTTC

abundance: few
d_gene: .
j_gene: TRBJ1-1
v_gene: TRBV27
CDR3aa: CASSLGTPWGTEAFF
CDR3nt: TGTGCCAGCAGTTTAGGGACCCCCTGGGGCACTGAAGCTTTCTTT

abundance: few
d_gene: .
j_gene: TRBJ2-5
v_gene: TRBV28
CDR3aa: CASSSTLGETQYF
CDR3nt: TGTGCCAGCAGCTCGACCCTTGGAGAGACCCAGTACTTC

abundance: .
d_gene: .
j_gene: TRBJ2-7
v_gene: TRBV28
CDR3aa: CASSLTVPYEQYF
CDR3nt: TGTGCCAGCAGCCTGACAGTCCCCTACGAGCAGTACTTC

abundance: .
d_gene: .
j_gene: TRBJ2-3
v_gene: TRBV24-1
CDR3aa: CATSLDLGGSSDTQYF
CDR3nt: TGTGCCACCAGCCTCGACCTAGGGGGGTCTTCAGATACGCAGTATTTT

abundance: many
d_gene: TRBD1
j_gene: TRBJ2-3
v_gene: TRBV29-1
CDR3aa: CSVAGQVRTDTQYF
CDR3nt: TGCAGCGTTGCTGGACAGGTCCGCACAGATACGCAGTATTTT

abundance: many
d_gene: .
j_gene: TRBJ1-2
v_gene: TRBV29-1
CDR3aa: CSVDGGQGYGYTF
CDR3nt: TGCAGCGTTGATGGTGGGCAGGGTTATGGCTACACCTTC

abundance: few
d_gene: TRBD2
j_gene: TRBJ2-1
v_gene: TRBV6-5
CDR3aa: CASSYRASGAYNEQFF
CDR3nt: TGTGCCAGCAGTTACAGGGCTAGCGGGGCCTACAATGAGCAGTTCTTC

abundance: many
d_gene: .
j_gene: TRBJ2-1
v_gene: TRBV20-1
CDR3aa: CSARDLNGLGEQFF
CDR3nt: TGCAGTGCTAGAGATCTTAATGGTTTAGGTGAGCAGTTCTTC

abundance: .
d_gene: .
j_gene: TRBJ2-1
v_gene: TRBV30
CDR3aa: CACYVGSYNEQFF
CDR3nt: TGTGCCTGTTACGTCGGCTCCTACAATGAGCAGTTCTTC

abundance: once
d_gene: .
j_gene: TRBJ2-3
v_gene: TRBV20-1
CDR3aa: CSARPQVLTDTQYF
CDR3nt: TGCAGTGCCAGGCCCCAGGTTCTCACAGATACGCAGTATTTT

abundance: .
d_gene: .
j_gene: TRBJ2-3
v_gene: TRBV27
CDR3aa: CASAPGSTDTQYF
CDR3nt: TGTGCCTCTGCTCCCGGAAGCACAGATACGCAGTATTTT

abundance: many
d_gene: .
j_gene: TRBJ2-2
v_gene: TRBV12-3/TRBV12-4
CDR3aa: CASTPQGSDFGELFF
CDR3nt: TGTGCCAGCACTCCCCAGGGATCGGATTTCGGGGAGCTGTTTTTT

abundance: few
d_gene: .
j_gene: TRBJ2-7
v_gene: TRBV7-9
CDR3aa: CASSLDGLGAYEQYF
CDR3nt: TGTGCCAGCAGCTTAGATGGACTGGGGGCCTACGAGCAGTACTTC

abundance: many
d_gene: TRBD1
j_gene: TRBJ2-5
v_gene: TRBV20-1
CDR3aa: CSASRGLQETQYF
CDR3nt: TGCAGTGCCTCCAGGGGGCTCCAAGAGACCCAGTACTTC

abundance: .
d_gene: TRBD2
j_gene: TRBJ2-7
v_gene: TRBV27
CDR3aa: CASSMGRLALAYEQYF
CDR3nt: TGTGCCAGCAGTATGGGTCGACTAGCGCTTGCCTACGAGCAGTACTTC

abundance: .
d_gene: .
j_gene: TRBJ2-2
v_gene: TRBV2
CDR3aa: CASSQGRHNNGELFF
CDR3nt: TGTGCCAGCAGCCAGGGGAGGCATAACAACGGGGAGCTGTTTTTT

abundance: .
d_gene: TRBD1
j_gene: TRBJ1-1
v_gene: TRBV29-1
CDR3aa: CSVEGGQGSEAFF
CDR3nt: TGCAGCGTTGAAGGAGGACAGGGGTCTGAAGCTTTCTTT

abundance: few
d_gene: TRBD1
j_gene: TRBJ1-2
v_gene: TRBV29-1
CDR3aa: CSVPGQGHGYTF
CDR3nt: TGCAGCGTACCGGGACAGGGGCATGGCTACACCTTC

abundance: few
d_gene: .
j_gene: TRBJ2-2
v_gene: TRBV28
CDR3aa: CASTRTDRLTGELFF
CDR3nt: TGTGCCAGCACTCGAACGGATCGCCTCACCGGGGAGCTGTTTTTT

abundance: .
d_gene: TRBD2
j_gene: TRBJ2-1
v_gene: TRBV14
CDR3aa: CASSHILAGDQNEQFF
CDR3nt: TGTGCCAGCAGCCATATACTAGCGGGAGACCAAAATGAGCAGTTCTTC

abundance: many
d_gene: TRBD2
j_gene: TRBJ2-1
v_gene: TRBV6-2/TRBV6-3
CDR3aa: CASTSGSYDNEQFF
CDR3nt: TGTGCCAGCACTAGCGGGAGTTACGACAATGAGCAGTTCTTC

abundance: few
d_gene: .
j_gene: TRBJ1-1
v_gene: TRBV20-1
CDR3aa: CSARGRYTEAFF
CDR3nt: TGCAGTGCTAGAGGCCGGTACACTGAAGCTTTCTTT

abundance: few
d_gene: TRBD1
j_gene: TRBJ1-1
v_gene: TRBV7-9
CDR3aa: CASSQRRGQPDNTEAFF
CDR3nt: TGTGCCAGCAGCCAACGAAGGGGACAGCCAGACAACACTGAAGCTTTCTTT

abundance: few
d_gene: TRBD2
j_gene: TRBJ2-5
v_gene: TRBV7-9
CDR3aa: CASTGLAGEETQYF
CDR3nt: TGTGCCAGCACGGGACTAGCGGGAGAGGAGACCCAGTACTTC

abundance: few
d_gene: .
j_gene: TRBJ2-1
v_gene: TRBV20-1
CDR3aa: CSVFGLIHNEQFF
CDR3nt: TGCAGTGTTTTCGGACTAATCCACAATGAGCAGTTCTTC

abundance: .
d_gene: .
j_gene: TRBJ1-5
v_gene: TRBV7-9
CDR3aa: CASSADGGNQPQHF
CDR3nt: TGTGCCAGCAGCGCGGACGGGGGGAATCAGCCCCAGCATTTT

abundance: .
d_gene: .
j_gene: TRBJ1-3
v_gene: TRBV7-2
CDR3aa: CASSSGAFSGNTIYF
CDR3nt: TGTGCCAGCAGCTCGGGGGCCTTCTCTGGAAACACCATATATTTT